This TCR beta chain was obtained from a study of OX40 agonist ivuxolimab in advanced cancers. On the study more broadly: Treatment of patients was with ivuxolimab, an agonistic anti-OX40 (CD134) antibody. Those enrolled were roughly 80% male, with a mean age of 60 years and ages from about 20 to 80. Study conclusions and caveats: CD4+ and CD8+ blood T cells expanded clonally by week 6 at 0.1 to 3.0 mg/kg.

Concerning this clone: Antigen specificity is unknown.

Germline-derived CDR1 and CDR2 are MNHEY and SMNVEV (reference sequence). This CDR3 has 13 amino acids. With 2 bases removed from V and 4 bases from J, the gap between germline ends came to 6 bases. Sequencing was performed with immunoSEQ multiplex PCR; in TCRdb, only in-frame clones are kept and a portion is missing. The sample lists over 10,000 clones, 82% occurring once. Sampling times: baseline, cycle 4 day 1, cycle 7 day 1. The sample in question was CD4+ or CD8+ T cells sorted from blood, obtained in a trial of the OX40 agonist ivuxolimab. V usage is TRBV27 and J usage is TRBJ1-5, with no clear D. This TCR came from an adult with an advanced solid tumor such as melanoma, head and neck, liver or kidney cancer. In DNA, the CDR3 is TGTGCCAGCAGTTTAGGGCGTAATCAGCCCCAGCATTTT. This gives the protein CASSLGRNQPQHF.